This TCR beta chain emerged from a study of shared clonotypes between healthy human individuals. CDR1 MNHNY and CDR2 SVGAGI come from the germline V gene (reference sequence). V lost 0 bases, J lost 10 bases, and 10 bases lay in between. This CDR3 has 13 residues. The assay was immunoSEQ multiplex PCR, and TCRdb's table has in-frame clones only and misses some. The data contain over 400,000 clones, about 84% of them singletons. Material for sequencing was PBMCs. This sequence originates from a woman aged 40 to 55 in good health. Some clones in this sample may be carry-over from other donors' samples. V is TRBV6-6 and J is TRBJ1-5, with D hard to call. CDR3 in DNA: TGTGCCAGCAGTTACTCTGGGGTGGAACCCCAGCATTTT. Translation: CASSYSGVEPQHF.